A single sample is the source of the 5 T cell receptor beta chains below, sequenced in a study of HIV-infected patients and healthy controls. Approximately 500 ng RNA was reverse transcribed with alpha and beta constant-region primers. Alpha and beta chain libraries were made separately by chain-specific third strand synthesis with multiplexing indices. TCRdb processed the 5' RACE reads anew with MiXCR; each CDR3 protein has one entry. Of roughly 16,000 distinct CDR3 sequences detected, around 5.5% appear once; the ten largest clones hold under 2%. Whole blood was used without fractionation, so all unsorted peripheral T cells were included. The sequenced sample consisted of blood. The receptors shown here come from an adult in good health.

This clonotype came up many times. V gene TRBV5-4 combines with J gene TRBJ2-6; 12 bases fit TRBD2. This CDR3 contains 17 residues. Germline V CDR1 and CDR2: SGHNT, YYREEE (reference sequence). Germline trimming cut 3 bases from V and 0 bases from J; bases unmatched to any gene: 1. CDR3 loop: CASSSSGGDSGANVLTF. CDR3 coding DNA: TGTGCCAGCAGCTCTAGCGGGGGGGACTCTGGGGCCAACGTCCTGACTTTC.

The sample holds many counts of this clonotype. This rearrangement joins TRBV12-3 or TRBV12-4 to TRBJ1-1; D possibly corresponds to TRBD1 (5 bases). This CDR3 is 13 amino acids long. Trimming removed 6 bases from V and 6 bases from J, with 14 bases in between. The CDR3 loop is CASSRGAVAEAFF. CDR3 DNA: TGTGCCAGCAGCCGTGGGGCAGTAGCTGAAGCTTTCTTT.

By share, this clonotype ranks as medium-sized. The chain uses TRBV6-4 and TRBJ2-1, with TRBD2 identical over 10 bases. CDR1 MRHNA and CDR2 SNTAGT come from the germline V gene. V shed 0 bases, J shed 9 bases, and the junction held 5 bases outside the gene matches. The CDR3 has 15 residues. In nucleotides, the CDR3 is TGTGCCAGCAGTGACTCCAGCGGGGGGGCAGGTGAGCAGTTCTTC. Translation gives CASSDSSGGAGEQFF.

This clonotype was seen repeatedly, ten times or more. This chain uses TRBV7-2 with TRBJ2-5, with D perhaps assigned TRBD1 or TRBD2 (5 bases each). V was clipped by 4 bases and J by 4 bases, with 10 bases between them. Per germline, CDR1 SGHTA and CDR2 FQGNSA. The CDR3 is made up of 13 amino acids. CDR3 sequence: CASSWGFGETQYF. In nucleotides, the CDR3 is TGTGCCAGCAGCTGGGGGTTCGGAGAGACCCAGTACTTC.

This clonotype was detected many times. The chain is built from TRBV5-1 and TRBJ1-1; D may be TRBD1 (6 bases). Trimming removed 2 bases at V and 8 bases at J, with 16 bases between. Germline loops: CDR1 SGHRS, CDR2 YFSETQ. The CDR3 length is 14 residues. CDR3: CASSFQGRPREAFF. CDR3 in DNA: TGCGCCAGCAGCTTTCAGGGGAGGCCCCGGGAAGCTTTCTTT.